This TCR beta chain was obtained from a study of regulatory T cells in long-lasting Graves disease. Study findings and constraints: Because few samples were included, accuracy may have been lower.

This clonotype occurred many times. Antigen specificity is unknown. Arm-PCR with iRepertoire HTBI primers amplified the CDR3 regions for these TCR beta libraries. Each CDR3 protein gets one entry after TCRdb re-called the multiplex PCR reads with MiXCR. The profile covers roughly 350,000 distinct CDR3 sequences, with roughly 16% appearing a single time and 20% taken by the ten largest. The time point here: newly diagnosed GD, antithyroid drugs for less than 3 months. Scientists built the TCR library using RNA that was extracted from PBMCs. The CDR3 totals 15 residues. Germline-derived CDR1 and CDR2 are SGHAT and FQNNGV. Between the trimmed V and J ends, which lost 0 bases and 2 bases, there was a span of 9 bases. These sequences were also reported in another study, on T cells in Graves' hyperthyroidism and ophthalmopathy.

Here the sequenced sample was peripheral blood mononuclear cells (PBMCs), taken at new diagnosis, from a patient treated with antithyroid drugs. The V call is TRBV11-2, the J call TRBJ2-3; D remains ambiguous. This clonotype was obtained from a woman aged 18-29 years with Graves disease. The CDR3 is CASSLEPLPTDTQYF. The CDR3 DNA sequence: TGTGCCAGCAGCTTAGAGCCTCTTCCCACAGATACGCAGTATTTT. The variable domain in full, with the rest retrieved from reference TRBV11-2 and TRBJ2-3, is EAGVAQSPRYKIIEKRQSVAFWCNPISGHATLYWYQQILGQGPKLLIQFQNNGVVDDSQLPKDRFSAERLKGVDSTLKIQPAKLEDSAVYLCASSLEPLPTDTQYFGPGTRLTVL.